The entry below gives a single T cell receptor (beta chain) sequence along with its context. What this receptor recognizes is not known. Base qualities are missing; no much larger clone stands one base away. The immunoSEQ Assay, a bias-controlled multiplex PCR, was used to amplify TCRbeta CDR3 regions from genomic DNA. The authors' pipeline ran thus. The number of nucleated cells in each sample was estimated from the amplification of reference gene primers within the assay. To quantify the absolute abundance of each unique TCRbeta CDR3 rearrangement, sequence reads were collapsed and filtered. Productive Simpson clonality was computed per sample as the square root of Simpson's diversity index over productive rearrangements. TCRdb obtained this table from immuneACCESS and retained in-frame rearrangements with V and J assigned. These tables miss some clones; where compared with another copy, unresolved V genes account for less than half of the shortfall, and the remainder is unexplained. V, J and clone size reflect that table, while D and trimming were determined from the DNA. Across this sample there are some 78,000 clones, with 75% to 90% seen only once. The ten largest clones take up less than 15% of the sample.

The record originates from a study of blood T cell repertoires in COVID-19 (dated by TCRdb to about 2020). Looking at the study overall: Samples covering the acute and convalescent phases of COVID-19 were provided by collaborators in the United States, Italy and Spain. The material from the prospective study consisted of cDNA or gDNA derived from T cells, B-cell-depleted T cells, or PBMCs. The dataset comprised deeply sampled blood TCRbeta repertoires from subjects exposed to, actively infected with, or recovered from COVID-19. A freely available public database, intended as a resource for researchers studying the immune response to SARS-CoV-2, is where the repertoires were released. Samples were obtained from the ongoing ImmuneRACE study (first 160 participants) and from 1,254 subjects provided by 6 global collaborators. A de-identified subject ID, COVID-19 status, age in years and sex were almost always included in the sample metadata. HLA class I and class II types, where available, came from metadata supplied by the sample provider rather than from assay-based typing.

On the study overall, not on this receptor specifically: Clinical and demographic metadata were provided uncurated, with the amount varying by source and participant.

From cysteine to phenylalanine, the CDR3 is 13 amino acids long. The only DNA kept is the CDR3, 39 bases in frame from the first base. From the germline V gene, CDR1 is SGHAT and CDR2 is FQNNGV. Trimming accounts for 4 bases at V and 9 bases at J, while the number of junction bases matched to no gene is 6. The collaborating institutions used their own protocols to collect whole blood in K2EDTA tubes. For TCRbeta analysis, collaborators shipped samples as frozen whole blood, isolated PBMCs, or DNA extracted from either of those sample types. Recombination joined TRBV11-2 with TRBJ2-1, with TRBD2 identical over 7 junction bases. The receptor was derived from a man in his 70s with active or convalescent COVID-19. Sample: peripheral blood. The nucleotides read TGTGCCAGCAGCTCGGGACTAATAGGTGAGCAGTTCTTC. Its coded protein is CASSSGLIGEQFF.